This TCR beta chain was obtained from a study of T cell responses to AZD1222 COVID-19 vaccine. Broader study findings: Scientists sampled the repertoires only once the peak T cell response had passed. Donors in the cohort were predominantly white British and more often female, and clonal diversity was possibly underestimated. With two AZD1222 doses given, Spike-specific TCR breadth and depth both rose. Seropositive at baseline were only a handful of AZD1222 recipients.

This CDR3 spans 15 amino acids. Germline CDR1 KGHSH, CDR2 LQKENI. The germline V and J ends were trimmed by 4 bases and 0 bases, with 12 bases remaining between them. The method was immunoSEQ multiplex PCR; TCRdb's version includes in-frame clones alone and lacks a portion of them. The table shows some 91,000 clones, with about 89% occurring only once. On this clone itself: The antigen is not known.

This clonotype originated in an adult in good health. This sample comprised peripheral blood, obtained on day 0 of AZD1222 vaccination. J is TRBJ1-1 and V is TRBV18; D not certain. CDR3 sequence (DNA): TGTGCCAGCTCACTTTCGCAGCTGATGAACACTGAAGCTTTCTTT. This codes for CASSLSQLMNTEAFF.